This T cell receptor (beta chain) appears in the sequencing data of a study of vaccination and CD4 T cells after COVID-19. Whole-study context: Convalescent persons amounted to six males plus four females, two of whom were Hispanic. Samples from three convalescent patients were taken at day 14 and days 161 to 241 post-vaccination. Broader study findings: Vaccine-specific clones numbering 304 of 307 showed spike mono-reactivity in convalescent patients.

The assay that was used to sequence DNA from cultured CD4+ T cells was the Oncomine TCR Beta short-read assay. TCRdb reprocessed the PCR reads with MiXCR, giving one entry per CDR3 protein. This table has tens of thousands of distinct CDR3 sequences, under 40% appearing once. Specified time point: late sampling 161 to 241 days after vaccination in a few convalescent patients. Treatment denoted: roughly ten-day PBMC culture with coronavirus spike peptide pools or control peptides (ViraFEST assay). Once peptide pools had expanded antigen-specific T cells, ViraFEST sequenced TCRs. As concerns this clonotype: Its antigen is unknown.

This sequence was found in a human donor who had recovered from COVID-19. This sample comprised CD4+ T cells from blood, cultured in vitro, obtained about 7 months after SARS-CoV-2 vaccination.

Here the CDR3 DNA reads TGCAGTGCTACGATAGGGGATTACGCGAGCTCCTATAATTCACCCCTCCACTTT. Translating it yields CSATIGDYASSYNSPLHF. This rearrangement joins TRBV20-1 to TRBJ1-6, with a weak D call TRBD1 (5 bases). The CDR3 covers 18 residues. CDR1 is DFQATT and CDR2 is SNEGSKA in the germline V gene (reference sequence). The V end lost 4 bases, the J end lost 0 bases, and 19 bases lay between the germline ends.